These T cell receptor beta chains were read from a single sample in a study of naive and memory T cell subsets. MiXCR, run by TCRdb on the UMI-ligation and nested PCR reads, gives a single entry per CDR3 protein. The sample includes about 120,000 distinct CDR3 sequences, roughly 36% of them seen just once. The sequencing sample was made of central memory CD4+ T cells from blood. These receptors were collected from a human donor in good health. CDR3s include the opening cysteine and the closing phenylalanine or tryptophan. A D gene is named only where the DNA matches it firmly. The listing skips clone size in some rows; elsewhere it reads once, few, many or a size class.

D,size,V,J,CDR3,DNA
TRBD2,few,TRBV10-2,TRBJ2-7,CATDSGTSGSYEQYF,TGCGCCACAGATTCCGGGACTAGCGGATCCTACGAGCAGTACTTC
.,few,TRBV12-3/TRBV12-4,TRBJ2-7,CASSFGQDLSIYEQYF,TGTGCCAGCAGTTTCGGGCAGGACCTTTCTATCTACGAGCAGTACTTC
TRBD1,.,TRBV25-1,TRBJ1-1,CASSGGQGSAFF,TGTGCCAGCAGTGGGGGACAGGGTAGTGCTTTCTTT
.,once,TRBV7-8,TRBJ2-5,CASSSLLSGSGETQYF,TGTGCCAGCAGCTCCCTCCTTTCGGGGTCGGGGGAGACCCAGTACTTC
.,.,TRBV18,TRBJ2-7,CASSPRESEQYF,TGTGCCAGCTCACCAAGAGAATCCGAGCAGTACTTC
TRBD2,.,TRBV5-6,TRBJ2-7,CASSWWTSGGSSYEQYF,TGTGCCAGCAGCTGGTGGACTAGCGGGGGCAGCTCCTACGAGCAGTACTTC
.,.,TRBV6-6,TRBJ2-1,CASSFWVRAGMRSGDNEQFF,TGTGCCAGCAGTTTTTGGGTTCGGGCGGGAATGCGATCGGGCGACAATGAGCAGTTCTTC
TRBD2,once,TRBV18,TRBJ2-1,CASSPTSGRAIEQFF,TGTGCCAGCTCACCGACTAGCGGGAGGGCCATTGAGCAGTTCTTC
.,.,TRBV13,TRBJ2-7,CASSTRRSEQYF,TGTGCCAGCAGCACACGTCGCTCCGAGCAGTACTTC
.,.,TRBV7-2,TRBJ1-5,CASSLDGGNNQPQHF,TGTGCCAGCAGCTTAGATGGGGGTAACAATCAGCCCCAGCATTTT
.,.,TRBV15,TRBJ2-5,CATSSQETQYF,TGTGCCACCAGCAGTCAAGAGACCCAGTACTTC
.,.,TRBV7-9,TRBJ2-3,CASSQRRDIGSTDTQYF,TGTGCCAGCAGCCAGAGGCGAGACATCGGTAGCACAGATACGCAGTATTTT
.,.,TRBV6-2/TRBV6-3,TRBJ1-5,CASTLPGLGNQPQHF,TGTGCCAGCACCCTCCCGGGACTAGGCAATCAGCCCCAGCATTTT
.,.,TRBV20-1,TRBJ2-4,CSARTGGNIQYF,TGCAGTGCCAGAACTGGGGGAAACATTCAGTACTTC
.,.,TRBV5-1,TRBJ2-2,CATRGSGTTGTGELFF,TGCGCCACCAGGGGAAGCGGGACAACGGGCACCGGGGAGCTGTTTTTT
.,.,TRBV20-1,TRBJ1-5,CSASSPKGSNQPQHF,TGCAGTGCTAGTTCCCCTAAAGGAAGCAATCAGCCCCAGCATTTT
.,.,TRBV5-1,TRBJ2-3,CASSPWAGTDTQYF,TGCGCCAGCAGCCCTTGGGCGGGAACAGATACGCAGTATTTT
.,.,TRBV9,TRBJ1-1,CASSVESNTEAFF,TGTGCCAGCAGCGTAGAGTCGAACACTGAAGCTTTCTTT
TRBD1,.,TRBV7-9,TRBJ2-2,CASSSLMAGGSGELFF,TGTGCCAGCAGCAGCTTAATGGCAGGGGGCAGCGGGGAGCTGTTTTTT
.,once,TRBV30,TRBJ2-2,CAWIPSYTGELFF,TGTGCCTGGATCCCCAGCTACACCGGGGAGCTGTTTTTT
TRBD2,.,TRBV20-1,TRBJ2-2,CSAPDRAGVGTGELFF,TGCAGTGCTCCCGATAGGGCGGGAGTAGGCACCGGGGAGCTGTTTTTT
.,.,TRBV27,TRBJ2-5,CASSFRASQETQYF,TGTGCCAGCAGTTTCCGGGCTTCACAAGAGACCCAGTACTTC